This is a list of T cell receptor beta chains from one sample in a study of cytomegalovirus exposure and HLA in healthy donors. The table came from immunoSEQ multiplex PCR; TCRdb's copy has only in-frame clones and leaves some out. The sample yields under 150,000 clones, around 60% seen once. Sequencing used PBMCs. These receptors were taken from a man in his forties in good health and CMV-seropositive. CDR3s include the opening cysteine and the closing phenylalanine or tryptophan.

J gene | V gene | CDR3 protein
TRBJ1-4 | TRBV6-5 | CASRLQTGANEKLFF
TRBJ2-6 | TRBV7-2 | CASSTGGYSGANVLTF
TRBJ1-6 | TRBV27 | CASSLLQTGFESPLHF
TRBJ1-4 | TRBV18 | CASSPQGDADEKLFF
TRBJ2-5 | TRBV6-1 | CASSEGLKQETQYF
TRBJ2-4 | TRBV1 | CTSSQDRMLPPINLSVDIQYF
TRBJ2-3 | TRBV11-3 | CASSLGSGTDTQYF
TRBJ2-4 | TRBV7-9 | CASSSRLAGESAKNIQYF
TRBJ2-2 | TRBV7-2 | CASSLARPGANTGELFF
TRBJ1-6 | TRBV7-3 | CASSEYSGGSSPLHF
TRBJ1-2 | TRBV5-6 | CASTLATGTGRQGYTF
TRBJ2-5 | TRBV2 | CASSPQSFQETQYF
TRBJ2-1 | TRBV11-3 | CASSLGGTRGDREQFF
TRBJ2-7 | TRBV7-6 | CASSLASGQGAREQYF
TRBJ1-3 | TRBV7-2 | CASSSTGSSGNTIYF